The source of this TCR beta chain is a study of early stage breast cancer tumors. Study-wide points: Compared with adjacent normal breast, tumors showed approximately 2.5-fold denser, more clonal T cells.

In regard to this clone: Its antigen is not known.

CDR1 is SGHVS, CDR2 FQNEAQ, per germline. V was trimmed by 5 bases and J by 4 bases, leaving 11 bases between them. CDR3 size: 13 residues. TCRdb's copy holds only in-frame clones and misses some; the assay was immunoSEQ multiplex PCR. The data hold fewer than 70,000 clones, with 65% to 85% observed a single time. V is TRBV7-8 and J is TRBJ1-2; D might be TRBD1 (5 bases). Sequenced: blood. The TCR originated in a person aged 35 to 50 with breast cancer. The CDR3 nucleotides read TGTGCCAGCAGCCCGGGGCAGAGCTATGGCTACACCTTC. It is translated as CASSPGQSYGYTF.